The clone carrying this T cell receptor (beta chain) was observed a handful of times. Its antigen remains unknown. The data were taken from a study of T-cell reconstitution after alpha-beta-depleted transplantation in children. Study-level results: Surviving recipient T cells and thymic progenitors accounted for the high day-60 TCRbeta diversity observed in some patients. Several hundred expanded graft clones reportedly gave rise to the alpha-beta T cells present about two months after transplant.

Unique molecular identifiers were built into the TCRbeta library. TCRdb independently ran MiXCR on the PCR reads; one entry per CDR3 protein. The sample holds some 550,000 distinct CDR3 sequences; around 23% are singletons and the top ten take around an eighth. Trimming removed 2 bases at V and 2 bases at J, with 13 bases between. The CDR3 runs to 16 residues. The source is a boy in the first two years of life who had a stem cell transplant for acute myeloid leukemia, so the T cells may come from the graft donor. This material consisted of PBMCs, mostly from graft donor cells, taken 360 days after TCRalphabeta/CD19-depleted stem cell transplant. The chain carries TRBV12-3 or TRBV12-4 and TRBJ1-3; no reliable D call. The CDR3 is CASSLRREGPGNTIYF. As DNA, the CDR3 is TGTGCCAGCAGTTTAAGGAGGGAAGGTCCTGGAAACACCATATATTTT.